Following are 3 T cell receptor beta chains from one sample sequenced in a study of OX40 agonist ivuxolimab in advanced cancers. Assay: immunoSEQ multiplex PCR; the TCRdb copy retains only in-frame clones and omits some. The data hold 150,000 to 170,000 clones, with under 95% observed a single time. This specimen was CD4+ or CD8+ T cells sorted from blood, taken in a trial of the OX40 agonist ivuxolimab. The origin of the receptors is an adult with an advanced solid tumor such as melanoma, head and neck, liver or kidney cancer.

The J gene is TRBJ2-6, the V gene TRBV11-1; 7 positions match TRBD1. This CDR3 has 18 amino acids. J gave up 0 bases and V 3 bases, and 8 bases lay outside the gene matches. Looked up from germline, CDR1 is SGHAT and CDR2 is FQDESV (reference sequence). The CDR3 loop is CASSLGQRAHSGANVLTF. DNA for the CDR3: TGTGCCAGCAGCTTGGGACAGAGGGCCCACTCTGGGGCCAACGTCCTGACTTTC.

The V and J genes are TRBV5-1 and TRBJ1-4; TRBD1 is a possible D gene (6 bases). V dropped 0 bases and J dropped 7 bases, with 10 bases sitting between them. The CDR3 consists of 14 residues. Germline V gives CDR1 SGHRS, CDR2 YFSETQ. CDR3 nucleotides: TGCGCCAGCAGCTTGGGGGGGCTTTTTGAAAAACTGTTTTTT. Its protein product is CASSLGGLFEKLFF.

The chain couples TRBV6-6 to TRBJ2-7; a possible D gene is TRBD1 (5 bases). Germline lookup yields CDR1 MNHNY and CDR2 SVGAGI (reference sequence). This CDR3 contains 15 residues. V was clipped by 6 bases and J by 2 bases, with 17 bases between them. Here the CDR3 reads CASRQDKQVPYEQYF. As DNA, the CDR3 is TGTGCCAGCAGACAGGATAAACAGGTCCCCTACGAGCAGTACTTC.